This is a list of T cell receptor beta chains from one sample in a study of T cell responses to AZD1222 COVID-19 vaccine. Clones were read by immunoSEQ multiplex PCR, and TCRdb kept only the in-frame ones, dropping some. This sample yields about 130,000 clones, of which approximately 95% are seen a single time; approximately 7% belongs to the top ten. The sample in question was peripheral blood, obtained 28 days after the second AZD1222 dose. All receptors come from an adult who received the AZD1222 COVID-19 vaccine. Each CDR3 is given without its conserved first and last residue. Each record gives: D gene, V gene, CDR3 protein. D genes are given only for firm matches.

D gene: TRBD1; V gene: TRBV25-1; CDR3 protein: ASSDMDRDYEQY
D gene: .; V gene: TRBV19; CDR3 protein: ASTNEGTEAF
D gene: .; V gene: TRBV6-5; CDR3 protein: ATKTGSYNEQF
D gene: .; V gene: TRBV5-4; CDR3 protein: ASSSTRETQY
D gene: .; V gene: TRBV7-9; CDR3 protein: ASSFWGSQETQY
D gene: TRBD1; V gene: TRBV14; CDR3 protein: ASSVRTGGVSPLH
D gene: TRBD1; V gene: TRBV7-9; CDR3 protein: ASSWGQAQPQH
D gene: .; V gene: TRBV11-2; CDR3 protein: ASSLGIGRRETDTQY
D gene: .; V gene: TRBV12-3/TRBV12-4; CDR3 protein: ASSHSPFRGYT
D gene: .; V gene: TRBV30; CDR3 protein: AWSGASTDTQY
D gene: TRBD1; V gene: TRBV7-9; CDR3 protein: ASSQHGQGPYEQY
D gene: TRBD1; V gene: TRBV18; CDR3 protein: ASSLSGGKGTEAF
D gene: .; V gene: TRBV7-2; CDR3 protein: ASSLRGSASSSGTQY
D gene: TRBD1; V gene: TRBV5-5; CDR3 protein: ASRRTGQETQY
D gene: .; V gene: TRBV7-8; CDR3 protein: ASSLSGYVLT
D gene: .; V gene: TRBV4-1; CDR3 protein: ASSQEGAQRSNQPQH
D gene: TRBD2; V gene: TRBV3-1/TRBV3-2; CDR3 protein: ASSQVVGGAETQY
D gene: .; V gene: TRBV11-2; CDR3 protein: ASRLEGQTQY
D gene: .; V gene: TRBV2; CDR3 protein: ASSVGGREQF
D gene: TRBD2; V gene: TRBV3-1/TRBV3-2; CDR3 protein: ASSQETWLAGTYTGELF
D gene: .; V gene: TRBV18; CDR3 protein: ASSPQALYNSPLH
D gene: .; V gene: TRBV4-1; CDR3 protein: ASSQAPTSNYGYT
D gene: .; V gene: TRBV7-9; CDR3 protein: ASSFWGNTEAF
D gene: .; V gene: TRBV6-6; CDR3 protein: ASSYSEANTEAF